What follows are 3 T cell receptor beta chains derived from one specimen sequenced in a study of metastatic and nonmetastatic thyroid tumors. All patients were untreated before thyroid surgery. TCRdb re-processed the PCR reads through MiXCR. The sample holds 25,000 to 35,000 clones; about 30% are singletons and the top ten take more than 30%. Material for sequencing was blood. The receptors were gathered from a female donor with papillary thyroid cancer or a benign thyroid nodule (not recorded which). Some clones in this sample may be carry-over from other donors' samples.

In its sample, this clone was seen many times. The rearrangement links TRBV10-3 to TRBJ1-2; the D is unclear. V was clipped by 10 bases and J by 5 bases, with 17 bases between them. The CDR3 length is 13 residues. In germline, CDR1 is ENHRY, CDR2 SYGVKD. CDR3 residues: CATRADGLYGYTF. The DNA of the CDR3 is TGTGCCACCCGTGCGGACGGCCTTTATGGCTACACCTTC.

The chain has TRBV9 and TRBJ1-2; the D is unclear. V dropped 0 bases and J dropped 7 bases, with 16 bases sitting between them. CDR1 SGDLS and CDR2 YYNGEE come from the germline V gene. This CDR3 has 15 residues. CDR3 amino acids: CASSVDSDAYPGYTF. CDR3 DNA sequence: TGTGCCAGCAGCGTAGACAGTGACGCATACCCTGGCTACACCTTC.

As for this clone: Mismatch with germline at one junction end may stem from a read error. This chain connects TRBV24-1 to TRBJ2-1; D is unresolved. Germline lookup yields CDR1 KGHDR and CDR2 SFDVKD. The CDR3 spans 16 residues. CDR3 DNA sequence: TGTGCCACCAGTGACTCAAGGATGAGCTCCTACAATGAGCAGTTGTTC. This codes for CATSDSRMSSYNEQLF.